The 32 T cell receptor beta chains presented below share a single source sample, sequenced in a study of metastatic and nonmetastatic thyroid tumors. Every patient underwent thyroid surgery untreated. TCRdb called clones again from the PCR reads with MiXCR. The profile shows fewer than 25,000 clones, less than 20% of them singletons. Sequencing was carried out using blood. All receptors come from a female donor with papillary thyroid cancer or a benign thyroid nodule (not recorded which). Some clones in this sample may be carry-over from other donors' samples.

This clone has only a few counts. The gene calls are TRBV6-1 and TRBJ2-7, with D perhaps matching TRBD2 (6 bases). Germline assignment: CDR1 MNHNS and CDR2 SASEGT. This CDR3 has 13 residues. The V end lost 7 bases, the J end lost 1 base, and 11 bases lay between the germline ends. The CDR3 region has the DNA TGTGCCAGCAATAGCGGTATATCCTACGAGCAGTACTTC. Translation gives CASNSGISYEQYF.

This clone has a count of ten or more. V and J are TRBV20-1 and TRBJ1-1; D ambiguous. The V and J ends lost 0 bases and 10 bases respectively, with 12 bases between them. CDR3 length: 12 amino acids. Per the germline V gene, CDR1 is DFQATT and CDR2 is SNEGSKA (reference sequence). CDR3: CSAREGSSGAFF. The CDR3 coding sequence is TGCAGTGCTAGAGAGGGGAGTTCTGGAGCTTTCTTT.

This clone was detected ten times or more. The rearrangement links TRBV7-3 to TRBJ2-1, with 10 bases aligning to TRBD2. The CDR3 covers 15 residues. Germline V gene sequence: CDR1 SGHTA, CDR2 FQGTGA. V shed 6 bases and J 5 bases; nucleotides not matched to a gene: 7. DNA for the CDR3: TGTGCCAGCAGATTAGCGGGAGGAAGGGACAATGAGCAGTTCTTC. Translated, it gives CASRLAGGRDNEQFF.

This clone was observed many times. The V and J genes are TRBV6-6 and TRBJ2-2, with D possibly matching TRBD2 (6 bases). CDR3 length equals 19 residues. The germline V and J ends were trimmed by 8 bases and 0 bases, with 25 bases remaining between them. CDR1 and CDR2 (germline): MNHNY, SVGAGI (reference sequence). The CDR3 region has the DNA TGTGCCAGCGGAGTTACGGTCGCGGGGAGACCCACGAACACCGGGGAGCTGTTTTTT. Protein sequence: CASGVTVAGRPTNTGELFF.

This clone came up many times. The chain couples TRBV3-1 to TRBJ1-5, with 10 positions matching TRBD1. Germline V lookup: CDR1 LGHDT, CDR2 YNNKEL (reference sequence). The V and J ends lost 4 bases and 6 bases, in that order; junction bases with no gene match: 12. The CDR3 runs to 17 residues. As DNA, the CDR3 is TGTGCCAGCAGCCGAGGGACAGGGGTACGAGGAGGTCAGCCCCAGCATTTT. Protein: CASSRGTGVRGGQPQHF.

This clone was counted only a few times. A read error may be the cause here, since a much bigger clone is one base away. This chain connects TRBV5-4 to TRBJ1-1; 8 nucleotides agree with TRBD1. Germline CDR1 is SGHNT and CDR2 is YYREEE (reference sequence). The V gene end was trimmed by 6 bases and the J gene end by 0 bases; junction bases not matched to a gene: 13. The CDR3 is 17 residues long. The CDR3 nucleotides read TGTGCCAGCAACTTAGACAGGGGTCCCGCTATGAACACTGAAGCTTTCTTT. Protein product: CASNLDRGPAMNTEAFF. Using reference TRBV5-4 and TRBJ1-1 for the parts outside the CDR3, the full variable domain is ETGVTQSPTHLIKTRGQQVTLRCSSQSGHNTVSWYQQALGQGPQFIFQYYREEENGRGNFPPRFSGLQFPNYSSELNVNALELDDSALYLCASNLDRGPAMNTEAFFGQGTRLTVV.

Turning to this clone: A much larger clonotype is one base distant, so this may be a read error. The chain employs TRBV20-1 and TRBJ1-1, with D perhaps TRBD1 (5 bases). The CDR3 covers 12 residues. CDR1 is DFQATT and CDR2 is SNEGSKA in the germline V gene (reference sequence). V was shortened by 3 bases and J by 6 bases, with 11 bases between the two germline ends. The chain's CDR3 is CSASSGRAEAFF. CDR3 nucleotides: TGCAGTGCTAGTTCAGGGCGCGCTGAAGCTTTCTTT.

This clone occurred many times. The CDR3, as DNA: TGTGCCAGCAGCGTAATCCCCGGAGGGTCTTCCGATTCACCCCTCCACTTT. Translation: CASSVIPGGSSDSPLHF. The chain combines TRBV9 with TRBJ1-6, with D hard to call. CDR3 length equals 17 residues. V gave up 1 base and J gave up 8 bases, with 19 bases separating them. Germline V gives CDR1 SGDLS, CDR2 YYNGEE.

This clone has at least ten counts. The chain couples TRBV5-8 to TRBJ2-5; 9 bases are shared with TRBD2. V shed 4 bases and J 2 bases; nucleotides not matched to a gene: 9. CDR3 length: 16 amino acids. Per the germline V gene, CDR1 is SGHTS and CDR2 is YDEGEE. The CDR3 DNA reads TGTGCCAGCAGCCTGGGGACTAGCCAACAGCAAGAGACCCAGTACTTC. Amino acid sequence: CASSLGTSQQQETQYF. Combining the CDR3 with reference TRBV5-8 and TRBJ2-5 gives the whole variable domain EAGVTQSPTHLIKTRGQQATLRCSPISGHTSVYWYQQALGLGLQFLLWYDEGEERNRGNFPPRFSGRQFPNYSSELNVNALELEDSALYLCASSLGTSQQQETQYFGPGTRLLVL.

As to this clone: A single base separates this from a much larger clone, so it may be a read error. Other DNA variants within this sample encode the same CDR3. The V gene is TRBV4-1, the J gene TRBJ2-5, with D perhaps TRBD1 (6 bases). The CDR3 is made up of 15 amino acids. Trimming cost V 1 base and J 3 bases, with 12 bases left between them. The V gene's germline CDR1 is MGHRA and CDR2 YSYEKL. The CDR3 loop reads CASSQGPTGKETQYF. The CDR3 bases are TGCGCCAGCAGCCAAGGCCCGACAGGTAAAGAGACCCAGTACTTC.

Comment on this clone: Germline and junction disagree at one end, which may indicate a read error. J is TRBJ2-1 and V is TRBV10-3; D unclear. The CDR3 consists of 15 residues. From germline, CDR1 is ENHRY and CDR2 SYGVKD. CDR3 region: CAISREAARAAERFF. The CDR3 region has the DNA TGTGCCATCAGTCGTGAGGCGGCTCGCGCAGCTGAGCGGTTCTTC.

This clone has at least ten counts. The gene calls are TRBV12-3 or TRBV12-4 and TRBJ1-1; 9 bases are shared with TRBD1. The CDR3 contains 14 residues. V was clipped by 6 bases and J by 6 bases; unmatched bases: 8. CDR3 region: CASSRDRDLPEAFF. The CDR3 bases are TGTGCCAGCAGCCGGGACAGGGATCTCCCTGAAGCTTTCTTT.

This clone was seen at least ten times. CDR3 protein: CASSGGGDYTEAFF. CDR3 in DNA: TGTGCCAGCAGCGGAGGGGGGGATTACACTGAAGCTTTCTTT. The V and J genes are TRBV9 and TRBJ1-1; D might be TRBD1 (6 bases). Germline CDR1 and CDR2: SGDLS and YYNGEE. V was pared by 3 bases and J by 3 bases, with 12 bases between. The CDR3 contains 14 residues. Together with reference TRBV9 and TRBJ1-1, the CDR3 gives the full variable domain: DSGVTQTPKHLITATGQRVTLRCSPRSGDLSVYWYQQSLDQGLQFLIQYYNGEERAKGNILERFSAQQFPDLHSELNLSSLELGDSALYFCASSGGGDYTEAFFGQGTRLTVV.

Sample share makes this clone medium-sized (0.01 to 0.1%). This chain links TRBV11-1 with TRBJ2-7, with D possibly TRBD2 on 6 matching bases. This CDR3 region has 14 residues. V gave up 2 bases and J gave up 2 bases, with 10 bases separating them. CDR1 is SGHAT and CDR2 is FQDESV in the germline V gene (reference sequence). CDR3 sequence: CASSLPGLPYEQYF. The CDR3 bases are TGTGCCAGCAGCTTACCGGGACTCCCCTACGAGCAGTACTTC.

This clone was recorded many times. The CDR3 sequence: CATSDRRAYQETQYF. CDR3 in DNA: TGTGCCACCAGTGATAGGCGGGCGTACCAAGAGACCCAGTACTTC. This chain links TRBV24-1 with TRBJ2-5; possible D gene TRBD2, 5 bases. Trimming stripped 3 bases from V and 0 bases from J, with 10 bases between. The CDR3 is 15 residues long. The germline V gene encodes CDR1 KGHDR and CDR2 SFDVKD.

This clone has ten or more counts. The rearrangement joins TRBV2 to TRBJ1-1, with D possibly being TRBD1 (6 bases). There are 13 residues in the CDR3. The germline gives CDR1 SNHLY, CDR2 FYNNEI. V lost 6 bases and J lost 1, with 9 bases in between. The CDR3 DNA sequence: TGTGCCAGCAGACTACAGGGGAACACTGAAGCTTTCTTT. Protein sequence: CASRLQGNTEAFF.

This clone was observed a few times. This chain uses TRBV9 with TRBJ2-1; 8 bases agree with TRBD2. Germline values: CDR1 SGDLS, CDR2 YYNGEE. Losses at the gene ends were 6 bases for V and 1 base for J; bases not matched to a gene: 12. The CDR3 is 17 amino acids. CDR3 loop: CASMDSGTGESYNEQFF. CDR3 bases: TGTGCCAGCATGGATAGCGGGACCGGCGAGTCCTACAATGAGCAGTTCTTC. The full variable domain, completed using reference TRBV9 and TRBJ2-1, is DSGVTQTPKHLITATGQRVTLRCSPRSGDLSVYWYQQSLDQGLQFLIQYYNGEERAKGNILERFSAQQFPDLHSELNLSSLELGDSALYFCASMDSGTGESYNEQFFGPGTRLTVL.

As for this clone: A read error may produce the germline difference seen at one junction end. J is TRBJ2-5 and V is TRBV7-7, with 8 bases lining up with TRBD2. Germline V CDR1 and CDR2: SSHAT, FNYEAQ (reference sequence). This CDR3 has 15 residues. The CDR3 protein is CASISAGGPLATQYF. The CDR3 DNA is TGTGCTAGCATCTCGGCGGGGGGTCCATTGGCCACCCAGTACTTC.

There are many counts of this clone. The J gene is TRBJ2-1, the V gene TRBV20-1, with D perhaps TRBD1 (6 bases). V lost 6 bases and J lost 4, with 16 bases in between. Germline CDR1 DFQATT, CDR2 SNEGSKA (reference sequence). The CDR3 is 14 residues long. The CDR3, as DNA: TGCAGTGCCAACCACCCCGGGACATACAATGAGCAGTTCTTC. This gives the protein CSANHPGTYNEQFF.

This clone is judged medium-sized. The V call is TRBV6-5, the J call TRBJ1-2, with a weak D call TRBD1 (5 bases). The germline gives CDR1 MNHEY, CDR2 SVGAGI. V was pared by 2 bases and J by 3 bases, with 7 bases between. The CDR3 runs to 13 residues. CDR3 residues: CASSYGADYGYTF. For the CDR3, the DNA is TGTGCCAGCAGTTACGGGGCGGACTATGGCTACACCTTC.

This clone was seen ten or more times. This rearrangement joins TRBV24-1 to TRBJ1-1, with a possible D match to TRBD1 (5 bases). The V and J ends lost 6 bases and 0 bases respectively, with 7 bases between them. CDR3 size: 13 residues. CDR1 KGHDR and CDR2 SFDVKD come from the germline V gene. The CDR3 region is CATSQGLNTEAFF. CDR3 in DNA: TGTGCCACCAGTCAGGGATTGAACACTGAAGCTTTCTTT.

This clone was seen many times. The chain couples TRBV15 to TRBJ2-7; either TRBD1 or TRBD2 may fit D (5 bases each). CDR1 is LNHNV and CDR2 is YYDKDF in the germline V gene (reference sequence). The V and J ends lost 0 bases and 3 bases respectively, with 15 bases between them. CDR3 size: 16 residues. The CDR3 reads CATSRDFGTDNYEQYF. DNA of the CDR3: TGTGCCACCAGCAGAGATTTCGGGACGGACAACTACGAGCAGTACTTC.

This clone was counted many times. The CDR3 reads CSAPGQGNSYEQYF. Here the CDR3 DNA reads TGCAGTGCCCCCGGGCAGGGGAACTCCTACGAGCAGTACTTC. The V gene is TRBV20-1, the J gene TRBJ2-7, with D possibly being TRBD1 (6 bases). The CDR3 is 14 amino acids. Trimming cost V 6 bases and J 0 bases, with 15 bases left between them. Germline V gives CDR1 DFQATT, CDR2 SNEGSKA (reference sequence).

In its sample, this clone was seen many times. Other DNA sequences in this specimen translate into the identical CDR3. CDR3 amino acids: CASSQVTSGGPGQETQYF. In DNA form, the CDR3 reads TGCGCCAGCAGCCAAGTGACTAGCGGGGGACCAGGGCAAGAGACCCAGTACTTC. The chain links TRBV4-1 to TRBJ2-5; 12 nucleotides agree with TRBD2. The length of the CDR3 is 18 residues. V shed 1 base and J 2 bases; nucleotides not matched to a gene: 8. In germline, CDR1 is MGHRA, CDR2 YSYEKL.

As for this clone: A much larger clone differs from this one at a single base, so this may be a read error. The chain is built from TRBV9 and TRBJ2-1, with 9 bases lining up with TRBD1. CDR3 size: 14 residues. Germline lookup yields CDR1 SGDLS and CDR2 YYNGEE. V lost 1 base, J lost 7 bases, and 3 bases stayed unmatched. CDR3 sequence reads: CASSVSGTGNEQFF. The CDR3 DNA sequence: TGTGCCAGCAGCGTATCCGGGACAGGGAATGAGCAGTTCTTC. Looking up the rest from reference TRBV9 and TRBJ2-1 gives the full variable domain: DSGVTQTPKHLITATGQRVTLRCSPRSGDLSVYWYQQSLDQGLQFLIQYYNGEERAKGNILERFSAQQFPDLHSELNLSSLELGDSALYFCASSVSGTGNEQFFGPGTRLTVL.

This clone came up a few times. The junction does not match germline at one end; this may be a read error. The chain has TRBV6-4 and TRBJ2-3; TRBD2 is a possible D gene (5 bases). The germline V gene has CDR1 MRHNA and CDR2 SNTAGT. This CDR3 comprises 15 residues. CDR3 sequence (DNA): TGTGCCAGTAGTTACTCGACTACGAACACAGATAAGCAGTATTTT. It translates to CASSYSTTNTDKQYF.

Many counts were recorded for this clone. This chain links TRBV15 with TRBJ1-1, with 7 bases identical to TRBD1. The CDR3 totals 13 residues. With V trimmed by 1 base and J by 7 bases, 3 bases remained unmatched. Per the germline V gene, CDR1 is LNHNV and CDR2 is YYDKDF (reference sequence). DNA for the CDR3: TGTGCCACCAGCAGAGGGCAGGGGGATGAAGCTTTCTTT. This translates into CATSRGQGDEAFF.

This clone was seen ten or more times. J is TRBJ2-7 and V is TRBV7-6, with 10 bases lining up with TRBD1. Germline values: CDR1 SGHVS, CDR2 FNYEAQ. J lost 5 bases, V lost 5 bases, and 6 bases had no gene match. The CDR3 has 14 amino acids. The CDR3 nucleotides are TGTGCCAGCAGCCGGGACAGGGGTGTAAACGAGCAGTACTTC. Protein sequence: CASSRDRGVNEQYF.

Turning to this clone: A read error is likely, as this CDR3 ends without the conserved phenylalanine or tryptophan. This chain joins TRBV7-3 and TRBJ2-1, with TRBD1 as a possible D gene (5 bases). The CDR3 length is 15 residues. V gave up 5 bases and J gave up 6 bases, with 17 bases separating them. Per germline, CDR1 SGHTA and CDR2 FQGTGA. CDR3 region: CASSRTWGIVNEQFL. CDR3 nucleotides: TGTGCCAGCAGCAGGACATGGGGCATAGTCAATGAGCAGTTCCTC.

This clone was seen many times. The rearrangement links TRBV12-3 or TRBV12-4 to TRBJ1-2, with D perhaps matching TRBD1 (5 bases). Trimming cost V 5 bases and J 4 bases, with 8 bases left between them. The CDR3 contains 12 residues. The chain's CDR3 is CASSQQVYGYTF. In nucleotides, the CDR3 is TGTGCCAGCAGTCAACAGGTCTATGGCTACACCTTC.

About this clone itself: One end of the junction does not line up with germline, which may come from a read error. The chain joins TRBV7-8 to TRBJ2-7; 7 bases line up with TRBD2. Germline-derived CDR1 and CDR2 are SGHVS and FQNEAQ. This CDR3 has 16 amino acids. CDR3 DNA sequence: TGTGTCAGCAGCTTAGCGTCTAGCGGTGCCTCCTACGAGCAGTACTTC. Protein product: CVSSLASSGASYEQYF.

At least ten counts were recorded for this clone. The chain uses TRBV20-1 and TRBJ1-4; D is possibly TRBD1 (5 bases). Trimming left V 0 bases short and J 0 bases short, with 14 bases between. Germline lookup yields CDR1 DFQATT and CDR2 SNEGSKA (reference sequence). The length of the CDR3 is 17 residues. CDR3 nucleotides: TGCAGTGCTAGAGATTTCTCGGACACCACAACTAATGAAAAACTGTTTTTT. As protein: CSARDFSDTTTNEKLFF.